A selection of T cell receptor beta chains follows, all from one sample in a study of response to subunit inactivated influenza vaccine. From the RT-PCR reads, TCRdb called clonotypes with MiXCR, one entry per CDR3 protein. The sample has about 780,000 distinct CDR3 sequences, roughly 20% seen once. Sequences were derived from PBMCs from blood, sampled more than 4 days after vaccination. These receptors all come from a man aged 50-60 years who received an inactivated influenza vaccine. Each CDR3 is given with its conserved first and last residue. A row's size may be missing; if present it is once, few, many or a size class.

clone_size	v_call	j_call	cdr3_aa
few	TRBV4-3	TRBJ1-5	CASSQEAANQPQHF
.	TRBV20-1	TRBJ2-2	CSAIGLAGGNTGELFF
.	TRBV11-3	TRBJ2-1	CASSNPKGNEQFF
.	TRBV7-3	TRBJ2-1	CASSPSGAPNEQFF
few	TRBV20-1	TRBJ2-5	CSASRDRGQETQYF
.	TRBV24-1	TRBJ1-2	CATSAFTNYGYTF
few	TRBV7-6	TRBJ2-1	CASSLNTGFGNEQFF
.	TRBV5-1	TRBJ2-7	CASRPGQGTDEQYF
few	TRBV4-1	TRBJ2-1	CASSQYLGLALHEQFF
few	TRBV15	TRBJ2-3	CATSTRLGVGDTQYF